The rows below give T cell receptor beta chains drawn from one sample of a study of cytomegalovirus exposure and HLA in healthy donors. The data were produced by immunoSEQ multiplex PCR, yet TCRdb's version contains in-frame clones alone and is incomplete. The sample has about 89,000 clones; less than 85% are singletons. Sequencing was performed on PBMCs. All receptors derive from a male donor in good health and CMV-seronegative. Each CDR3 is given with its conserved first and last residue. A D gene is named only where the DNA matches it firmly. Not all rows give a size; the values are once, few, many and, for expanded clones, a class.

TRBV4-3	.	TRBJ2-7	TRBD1	CASSQRQGVYEQYF	TGCGCCAGCAGCCAAAGACAGGGTGTCTACGAGCAGTACTTC
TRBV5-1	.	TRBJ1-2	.	CASSFGIAGNYGYTF	TGCGCCAGCAGCTTTGGCATAGCAGGGAACTATGGCTACACCTTC
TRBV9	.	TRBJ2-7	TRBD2	CASSEGLALYEQYF	TGTGCCAGCAGCGAGGGACTAGCCCTGTACGAGCAGTACTTC
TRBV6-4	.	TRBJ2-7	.	CASSDGSETFSYEQYF	TGTGCCAGCAGTGATGGCAGCGAAACCTTCTCCTACGAGCAGTACTTC
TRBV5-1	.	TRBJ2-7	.	CASSFPGYEQYF	TGCGCCAGCAGTTTCCCGGGGTACGAGCAGTACTTC
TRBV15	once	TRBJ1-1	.	CATIKGLEAFF	TGTGCCACCATCAAGGGGTTAGAAGCTTTCTTT
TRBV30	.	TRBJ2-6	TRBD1	CARTGSGANVLTF	TGTGCCCGGACAGGGTCTGGGGCCAACGTCCTGACTTTC
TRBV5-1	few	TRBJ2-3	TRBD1	CASSTGQGRWTDTQYF	TGCGCCAGCAGCACGGGACAGGGACGTTGGACAGATACGCAGTATTTT
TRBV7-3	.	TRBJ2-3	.	CASSRAGQGTDTQYF	TGTGCCAGCAGCCGCGCAGGGCAGGGCACAGATACGCAGTATTTT
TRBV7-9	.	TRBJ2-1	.	CASSIAGYNEQFF	TGTGCCAGCAGCATAGCCGGCTACAATGAGCAGTTCTTC
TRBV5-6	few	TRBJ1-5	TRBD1	CASSLWDRGMDQPQHF	TGTGCCAGCAGCTTGTGGGACAGGGGTATGGATCAGCCCCAGCATTTT
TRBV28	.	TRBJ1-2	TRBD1	CASSSRDRGYYGYTF	TGTGCCAGCAGTTCCCGGGACAGGGGATACTATGGCTACACCTTC
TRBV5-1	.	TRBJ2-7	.	CASSLELEPREQYF	TGCGCCAGCAGCTTGGAATTAGAGCCACGGGAGCAGTACTTC
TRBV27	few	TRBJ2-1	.	CASSPYSYNEQFF	TGTGCCAGCAGCCCCTACTCCTACAATGAGCAGTTCTTC
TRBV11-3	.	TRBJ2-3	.	CASSQDWIADTQYF	TGTGCCAGCAGCCAGGACTGGATCGCAGATACGCAGTATTTT
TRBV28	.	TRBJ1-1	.	CASSPGALNTEAFF	TGTGCCAGCAGCCCTGGGGCACTGAACACTGAAGCTTTCTTT
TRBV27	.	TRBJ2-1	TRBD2	CASSPPGLAGLNEQFF	TGTGCCAGCAGTCCCCCAGGACTAGCGGGGCTTAATGAGCAGTTCTTC
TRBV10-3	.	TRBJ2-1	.	CAISESSRMNEQFF	TGTGCCATCAGTGAGTCGTCTAGAATGAATGAGCAGTTCTTC
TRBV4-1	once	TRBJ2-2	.	CASSQEQTGWNTGELFF	TGCGCCAGCAGCCAAGAGCAGACAGGCTGGAACACCGGGGAGCTGTTTTTT
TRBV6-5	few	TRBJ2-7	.	CASSYQSYEQYF	TGTGCCAGCAGTTACCAGTCCTACGAGCAGTACTTC
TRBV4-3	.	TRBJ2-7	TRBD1	CASSQDSDRAYEQYF	TGCGCCAGCAGCCAAGATTCGGACAGGGCGTACGAGCAGTACTTC
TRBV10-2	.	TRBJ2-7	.	CASSEYVGQGLNEQYF	TGCGCCAGCAGTGAGTATGTAGGGCAGGGTCTGAACGAGCAGTACTTC
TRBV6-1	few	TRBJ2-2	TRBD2	CASSEVFAGAPNTGELFF	TGTGCCAGCAGTGAAGTCTTCGCGGGAGCCCCGAACACCGGGGAGCTGTTTTTT
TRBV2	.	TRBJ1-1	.	CASRGDRQLRAFF	TGTGCCAGCAGGGGCGACAGGCAATTGAGAGCTTTCTTT
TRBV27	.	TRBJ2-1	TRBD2	CASSLSGGLADYNEQFF	TGTGCCAGCAGTTTATCGGGGGGACTAGCGGATTACAATGAGCAGTTCTTC
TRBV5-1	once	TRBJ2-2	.	CASSLEGTLNTGELFF	TGCGCCAGCAGCTTGGAGGGGACACTGAACACCGGGGAGCTGTTTTTT
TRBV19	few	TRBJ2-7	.	CASSTGRGKGGSTYEQYF	TGTGCCAGTAGTACTGGCAGGGGCAAAGGCGGATCCACCTACGAGCAGTACTTC
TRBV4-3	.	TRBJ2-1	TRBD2	CASSRGSGTDEQFF	TGCGCCAGCAGCCGTGGTAGCGGGACCGATGAGCAGTTCTTC
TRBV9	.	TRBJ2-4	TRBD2	CASSEEGLAGGLAKNIQYF	TGTGCCAGCAGCGAAGAGGGGCTAGCGGGAGGCCTAGCCAAAAACATTCAGTACTTC
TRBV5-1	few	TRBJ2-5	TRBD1	CASSIHRGRDLQETQYF	TGCGCCAGCAGCATACACAGGGGACGAGACCTTCAAGAGACCCAGTACTTC
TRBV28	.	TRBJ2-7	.	CASSFSEMLHYEQYF	TGTGCCAGCAGTTTCTCGGAGATGCTTCACTACGAGCAGTACTTC
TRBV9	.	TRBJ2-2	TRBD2	CASSGTGTSGPYTGELFF	TGTGCCAGCAGCGGCACCGGGACTAGCGGGCCTTACACCGGGGAGCTGTTTTTT
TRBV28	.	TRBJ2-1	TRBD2	CASSLGLAGRGEQFF	TGTGCCAGCAGTTTGGGACTAGCGGGTCGCGGTGAGCAGTTCTTC
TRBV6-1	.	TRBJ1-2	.	CASMGGGIADYGYTF	TGTGCCAGCATGGGTGGAGGAATTGCGGACTATGGCTACACCTTC
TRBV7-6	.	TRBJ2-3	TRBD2	CASSSLAGVGDTQYF	TGTGCCAGCAGCTCACTAGCGGGAGTTGGGGATACGCAGTATTTT
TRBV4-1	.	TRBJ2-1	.	CASSQVTTPVYNEQFF	TGCGCCAGCAGCCAAGTGACTACCCCTGTATACAATGAGCAGTTCTTC
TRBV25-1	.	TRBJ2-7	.	CASSEFGGREQYF	TGTGCCAGCAGTGAATTCGGAGGACGCGAGCAGTACTTC
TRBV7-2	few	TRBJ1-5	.	CASSLVGTNNQPQHF	TGTGCCAGCAGCTTAGTCGGTACCAACAATCAGCCCCAGCATTTT
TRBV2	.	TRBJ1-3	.	CASLERPGWTGNTIYF	TGTGCCAGCCTGGAGCGGCCGGGGTGGACTGGAAACACCATATATTTT
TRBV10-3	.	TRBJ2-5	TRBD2	CAISESTASGKKETQYF	TGTGCCATCAGTGAGTCGACAGCTAGCGGGAAAAAAGAGACCCAGTACTTC
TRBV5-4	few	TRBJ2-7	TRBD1	CASSHRGQGVSEQYF	TGTGCCAGCAGCCATAGGGGACAGGGTGTTTCCGAGCAGTACTTC
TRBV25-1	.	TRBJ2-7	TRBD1	CASSEGTGGTSWDEQYF	TGTGCCAGCAGTGAAGGGACAGGGGGCACAAGTTGGGACGAGCAGTACTTC
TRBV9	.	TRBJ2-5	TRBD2	CASSASSSGQETQYF	TGTGCCAGCAGCGCATCCTCTAGCGGGCAAGAGACCCAGTACTTC
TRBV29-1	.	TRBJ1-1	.	CSAPMGGTEAFF	TGCAGCGCCCCCATGGGAGGCACTGAAGCTTTCTTT
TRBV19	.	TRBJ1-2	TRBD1	CASSPRDRGHYGYTF	TGTGCCAGTAGTCCACGGGACAGGGGACACTATGGCTACACCTTC
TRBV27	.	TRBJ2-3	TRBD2	CASSFWGVAGGRTDTQYF	TGTGCCAGCAGTTTCTGGGGGGTAGCGGGAGGGAGGACAGATACGCAGTATTTT
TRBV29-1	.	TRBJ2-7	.	CSVEDSAGPYEQYF	TGCAGCGTTGAAGATTCCGCAGGTCCCTACGAGCAGTACTTC
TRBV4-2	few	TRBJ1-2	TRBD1	CASSQDTGGIYGYTF	TGTGCCAGCAGCCAAGATACAGGGGGAATCTATGGCTACACCTTC
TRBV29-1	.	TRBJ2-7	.	CSSASSTYEQYF	TGCAGCTCCGCTAGCAGCACCTACGAGCAGTACTTC
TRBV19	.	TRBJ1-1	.	CASSISGQLNTEAFF	TGTGCCAGTAGTATTAGTGGACAACTGAACACTGAAGCTTTCTTT
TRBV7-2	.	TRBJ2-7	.	CASSLGPQAYEQYF	TGTGCCAGCAGCTTAGGCCCACAGGCCTACGAGCAGTACTTC
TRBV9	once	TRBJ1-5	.	CASSGGPRTNQPQHF	TGTGCCAGCAGCGGGGGCCCAAGAACCAATCAGCCCCAGCATTTT
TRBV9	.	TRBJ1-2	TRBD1	CASSDEGQGDGYTF	TGTGCCAGCAGCGACGAGGGACAGGGGGATGGCTACACCTTC
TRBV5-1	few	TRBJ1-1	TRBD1	CASSARTGENTEAFF	TGCGCCAGCAGCGCAAGGACAGGGGAGAACACTGAAGCTTTCTTT
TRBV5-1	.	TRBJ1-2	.	CASSAVEGKDGYTF	TGCGCCAGCAGCGCCGTTGAGGGAAAGGATGGCTACACCTTC
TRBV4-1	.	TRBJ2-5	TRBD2	CASSQDGLAGVETQYF	TGCGCCAGCAGCCAAGATGGACTAGCGGGAGTGGAGACCCAGTACTTC
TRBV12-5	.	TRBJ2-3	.	CASGLGRWDTQYF	TGTGCTAGTGGTTTAGGGAGGTGGGATACGCAGTATTTT
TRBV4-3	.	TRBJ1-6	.	CASSGSAGRGSPLHF	TGCGCCAGCAGCGGAAGCGCGGGGAGAGGATCACCCCTCCACTTT
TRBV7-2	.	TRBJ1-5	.	CASSYRVNQPQHF	TGTGCCAGCAGCTACAGAGTTAATCAGCCCCAGCATTTT